The 26 T cell receptor beta chains listed next were all sequenced from one sample in a study of blood T cell repertoires in COVID-19. Profiling relied on immunoSEQ multiplex PCR, and the TCRdb table lists in-frame clones only, not all of them. Counted here are 200,000 to 300,000 clones, around 86% occurring once; the ten biggest clones make up about 3%. Sequences were obtained from peripheral blood. Receptor source: a woman under 40 who had recovered from COVID-19.

The V and J genes are TRBV6-5 and TRBJ1-2; 9 bases match TRBD1. The junction had 6 bases not matched to a gene; V was cut back by 6 bases and J by 7 bases. Germline loops: CDR1 MNHEY, CDR2 SVGAGI. CDR3 size: 13 residues. The CDR3 spells CASSQQGALGYTF. The CDR3 DNA sequence: TGTGCCAGCAGCCAACAGGGGGCGCTTGGCTACACCTTC.

The chain combines TRBV19 with TRBJ1-3; D possibly corresponds to TRBD1 (6 bases). The CDR3 loop spans 14 amino acids. Germline loops: CDR1 LNHDA, CDR2 SQIVND (reference sequence). Trimming removed 6 bases from V and 4 bases from J, with 13 bases in between. The CDR3 coding sequence is TGTGCCAGTAGAGGACAGATTTCCGGAAACACCATATATTTT. This encodes CASRGQISGNTIYF.

V and J are TRBV19 and TRBJ1-2, with TRBD1 identical over 7 bases. V was pared by 10 bases and J by 0 bases, with 5 bases of the junction left unmatched. The CDR3 length is 13 residues. The germline CDR1 and CDR2 sequences are LNHDA and SQIVND (reference sequence). The DNA of the CDR3 is TGTGCCACCCAACAGGGGACTAACTATGGCTACACCTTC. This translates into CATQQGTNYGYTF.

The V gene is TRBV18, the J gene TRBJ2-7; TRBD1 matches at 8 bases. Germline V CDR1 and CDR2: KGHSH, LQKENI. V shed 4 bases, J shed 6 bases, and the junction held 8 bases outside the gene matches. This CDR3 region has 14 residues. Here the CDR3 reads CASSRGGQGSEQYF. The CDR3, as DNA: TGTGCCAGCTCACGCGGAGGACAGGGATCCGAGCAGTACTTC.

This clone showed up just once. V gene TRBV3-1 (or the pseudogene TRBV3-2) combines with J gene TRBJ1-1, with TRBD1 matching 7 bases. This CDR3 region has 13 residues. CDR1 and CDR2 (germline): LGHDT, YNNKEL (reference sequence). J lost 7 bases, V lost 1 base, and 3 bases had no gene match. The CDR3 DNA follows: TGTGCCAGCAGCCAAGTACAGGGGCGTGAAGCTTTCTTT. Its translation: CASSQVQGREAFF.

The table lists this clone with a few counts. The V and J genes are TRBV29-1 and TRBJ2-3, with TRBD2 matching 8 bases. Germline lookup yields CDR1 SQVTM and CDR2 ANQGSEA. This CDR3 region has 15 residues. The ends lost 4 bases at V and 3 bases at J; junction bases unmatched: 9. CDR3 residues: CSVAGGGGPTDTQYF. The CDR3 DNA follows: TGCAGCGTTGCGGGGGGCGGGGGGCCTACAGATACGCAGTATTTT.

The gene calls are TRBV27 and TRBJ2-3; TRBD2 matches 9 bases. The germline V gene has CDR1 MNHEY and CDR2 SMNVEV (reference sequence). The junction had 0 bases not matched to a gene; V was cut back by 1 base and J by 1 base. The CDR3 contains 15 residues. The CDR3 DNA sequence: TGTGCCAGCAGTTTATTAGCGGGGGGCACAGATACGCAGTATTTT. Translation gives CASSLLAGGTDTQYF.

The CDR3 here is CASSQEAGGKETQYF. DNA for the CDR3: TGTGCCAGCAGCCAAGAAGCTGGGGGGAAAGAGACCCAGTACTTC. The chain combines TRBV3-1 (or the pseudogene TRBV3-2) with TRBJ2-5, with TRBD2 as a possible D gene (6 bases). V lost 0 bases, J lost 3 bases, and 11 bases lay in between. Germline loops: CDR1 LGHDT, CDR2 YNNKEL (reference sequence). The CDR3 sequence is 15 residues long.

This chain uses TRBV19 with TRBJ1-6, with 7 nucleotides matching TRBD1. The CDR3 is 14 residues long. V was pared by 9 bases and J by 6 bases, with 8 bases of the junction left unmatched. Germline values: CDR1 LNHDA, CDR2 SQIVND (reference sequence). The CDR3 DNA sequence: TGTGCCAGCCGAGGGGACAGTTTTAATTCACCCCTCCACTTT. As protein: CASRGDSFNSPLHF.

V gene TRBV27 combines with J gene TRBJ1-1, with 9 bases that match TRBD1. CDR3 length: 13 amino acids. V trimming: 5 bases; J trimming: 7 bases; junction bases outside the gene matches: 5. Germline CDR1 and CDR2: MNHEY and SMNVEV (reference sequence). The CDR3 coding sequence is TGTGCCAGCAGTCTGGGACAGGGTATTGAAGCTTTCTTT. Protein sequence: CASSLGQGIEAFF.

The chain combines TRBV27 with TRBJ2-7, with D tentatively TRBD1 (5 bases). The germline V gene encodes CDR1 MNHEY and CDR2 SMNVEV (reference sequence). The V and J ends lost 3 bases and 0 bases respectively, with 9 bases between them. This CDR3 has 14 amino acids. CDR3 nucleotide sequence: TGTGCCAGCAGTTTTCAGGGCGGCTCCTACGAGCAGTACTTC. Translated, it gives CASSFQGGSYEQYF.

The chain has TRBV2 and TRBJ2-1; 11 nucleotides match TRBD2. This CDR3 has 15 residues. V lost 6 bases, J lost 6 bases, and 7 bases stayed unmatched. CDR1 is SNHLY, CDR2 FYNNEI, per germline. The CDR3 is CASRSTSGGTNEQFF. The CDR3 DNA follows: TGTGCCAGCAGATCCACTAGCGGGGGTACCAATGAGCAGTTCTTC.

The genes are TRBV7-2 and TRBJ2-5; the D gene is possibly TRBD1 (5 bases). Germline V CDR1 and CDR2: SGHTA, FQGNSA. The CDR3 contains 16 residues. V was trimmed by 0 bases and J by 2 bases, leaving 13 bases between them. The CDR3 is CASSLAAGRTQETQYF. The CDR3 nucleotides are TGTGCCAGCAGCTTAGCGGCAGGGCGCACACAAGAGACCCAGTACTTC.

This sequence joins TRBV30 and TRBJ2-5, with D possibly matching TRBD2 (7 bases). The V and J ends lost 0 bases and 7 bases respectively, with 24 bases between them. This CDR3 has 17 residues. In germline, CDR1 is GTSNPN, CDR2 SVGIG (reference sequence). Written as DNA, the CDR3 is TGTGCCTGGAGTGTTGGGGTCGGGGGGCTGAGATTTGTGACCCAGTACTTC. This sequence encodes CAWSVGVGGLRFVTQYF.

For the CDR3, the DNA is TGTGCCAGCAGTGCCCGGGGAGAGGCCTACGAGCAGTACTTC. This codes for CASSARGEAYEQYF. The chain carries TRBV2 and TRBJ2-7, with TRBD2 as a possible D gene (5 bases). CDR1 is SNHLY and CDR2 is FYNNEI in the germline V gene. Trimming stripped 4 bases from V and 2 bases from J, with 12 bases between. The CDR3 extends over 14 amino acids.

This clone was counted once. The V call is TRBV5-6, the J call TRBJ2-7; 8 bases match TRBD2. After removal of 4 bases from V and 4 bases from J, the junction contained 4 bases not matched to a gene. The CDR3 sequence is 13 residues long. Per germline, CDR1 SGHDT and CDR2 YYEEEE. DNA for the CDR3: TGTGCCAGCAGCCCCCCGGGGGGGTACGAGCAGTACTTC. Encoded protein: CASSPPGGYEQYF.

The chain links TRBV2 to TRBJ1-3; possibly TRBD1 for D (5 bases). Trimming cost V 4 bases and J 1 base, with 23 bases left between them. CDR1 is SNHLY and CDR2 is FYNNEI in the germline V gene. The CDR3 is 19 residues long. The CDR3: CASSVTSADSWLSGNTIYF. Written as DNA, the CDR3 is TGTGCCAGCAGTGTCACTTCGGCCGACAGTTGGCTGTCTGGAAACACCATATATTTT.

The J gene is TRBJ1-6, the V gene TRBV5-6; D is ambiguous. This CDR3 is 14 amino acids long. Germline assignment: CDR1 SGHDT and CDR2 YYEEEE. Trimming took off 0 bases at V and 7 bases at J, with 8 bases between the two ends. CDR3 protein: CASSLGRINSPLHF. The DNA of the CDR3 is TGTGCCAGCAGCTTGGGCAGGATCAATTCACCCCTCCACTTT.

The chain carries TRBV30 and TRBJ1-1, with 7 positions matching TRBD1. Germline assignment: CDR1 GTSNPN and CDR2 SVGIG (reference sequence). V dropped 4 bases and J dropped 5; count of bases not matched to a gene: 4. This CDR3 has 12 amino acids. The CDR3 region has the DNA TGTGCCTGGACGGACAGGATAACTGAAGCTTTCTTT. This gives the protein CAWTDRITEAFF.

The V gene is TRBV6-6, the J gene TRBJ1-1, with a tentative D call TRBD1 (5 bases). Germline values: CDR1 MNHNY, CDR2 SVGAGI (reference sequence). The CDR3 runs 11 residues. Trimming took off 6 bases at V and 5 bases at J, with 7 bases between the two ends. The CDR3: CASRGGTEAFF. The CDR3 DNA is TGTGCCAGCAGGGGGGGGACTGAAGCTTTCTTT.

CDR3 protein: CASSYSRETQYF. The CDR3 nucleotides read TGTGCCAGCAGTTACTCCCGGGAGACCCAGTACTTC. J is TRBJ2-5 and V is TRBV6-2 or TRBV6-3; D gene uncertain. This CDR3 spans 12 amino acids. With 0 bases removed from V and 5 bases from J, the gap between germline ends came to 4 bases. CDR1 MNHEY and CDR2 SVGEGT come from the germline V gene.

This chain uses TRBV12-3 or TRBV12-4 with TRBJ1-2; no clear D. This CDR3 comprises 12 residues. The ends were cut back, 3 bases at V and 5 bases at J, with 7 bases in the middle. CDR3 loop: CASSLEGYGYTF. Here the CDR3 DNA reads TGTGCCAGCAGTTTGGAGGGATATGGCTACACCTTC.

V gene TRBV5-4 combines with J gene TRBJ2-1; possible D gene TRBD1, 6 bases. The CDR3 consists of 13 residues. V gave up 4 bases and J gave up 8 bases, with 13 bases separating them. Per the germline V gene, CDR1 is SGHNT and CDR2 is YYREEE (reference sequence). CDR3 protein: CASSRGGEDEQFF. The DNA for the CDR3 is TGTGCCAGCAGCCGAGGGGGAGAAGATGAGCAGTTCTTC.

This rearrangement joins TRBV6-5 to TRBJ1-1, with 7 nucleotides matching TRBD1. Germline V gene lookup returns CDR1 MNHEY and CDR2 SVGAGI. The CDR3 is made up of 14 amino acids. The V segment lost 6 bases and the J segment 1 base; nucleotides outside the gene matches: 5. CDR3 nucleotide sequence: TGTGCCAGCAGGACAGGGCCCCCGAACACTGAAGCTTTCTTT. Translation: CASRTGPPNTEAFF.

This chain links TRBV6-6 with TRBJ1-4, with D perhaps TRBD1 (5 bases). This CDR3 comprises 15 residues. CDR1 is MNHNY and CDR2 is SVGAGI in the germline V gene (reference sequence). Between the trimmed V and J ends, which lost 2 bases and 4 bases, there was a span of 11 bases. The CDR3: CASSYGRGYNEKLFF. DNA for the CDR3: TGTGCCAGCAGTTACGGTCGGGGGTATAATGAAAAACTGTTTTTT.

The CDR3 is CASSQLAGARTDTQYF. In nucleotides, the CDR3 is TGTGCCAGCAGCCAATTAGCGGGGGCGCGCACAGATACGCAGTATTTT. The chain recombines TRBV3-1 (or the pseudogene TRBV3-2) with TRBJ2-3, with 9 bases matching TRBD2. With V trimmed by 2 bases and J by 1 base, 4 bases remained unmatched. The V gene's germline CDR1 is LGHDT and CDR2 YNNKEL (reference sequence). The CDR3 has 16 amino acids.